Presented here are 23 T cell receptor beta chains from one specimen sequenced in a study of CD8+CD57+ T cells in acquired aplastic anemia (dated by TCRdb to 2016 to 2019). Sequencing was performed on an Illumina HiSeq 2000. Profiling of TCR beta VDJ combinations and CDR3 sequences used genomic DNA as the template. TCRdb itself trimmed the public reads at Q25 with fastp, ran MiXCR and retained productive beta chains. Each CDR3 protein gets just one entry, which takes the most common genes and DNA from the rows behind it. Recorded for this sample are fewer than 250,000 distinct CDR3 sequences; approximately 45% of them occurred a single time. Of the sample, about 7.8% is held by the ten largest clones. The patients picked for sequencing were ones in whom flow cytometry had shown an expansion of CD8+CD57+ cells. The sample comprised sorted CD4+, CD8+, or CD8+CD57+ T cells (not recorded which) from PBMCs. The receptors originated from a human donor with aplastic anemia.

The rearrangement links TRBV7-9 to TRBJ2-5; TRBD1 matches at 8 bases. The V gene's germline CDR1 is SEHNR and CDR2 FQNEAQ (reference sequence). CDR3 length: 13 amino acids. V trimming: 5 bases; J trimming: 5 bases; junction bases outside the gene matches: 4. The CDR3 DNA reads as TGTGCCAGCAGCCCCGGGACAGGCGAGACCCAGTACTTC. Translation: CASSPGTGETQYF.

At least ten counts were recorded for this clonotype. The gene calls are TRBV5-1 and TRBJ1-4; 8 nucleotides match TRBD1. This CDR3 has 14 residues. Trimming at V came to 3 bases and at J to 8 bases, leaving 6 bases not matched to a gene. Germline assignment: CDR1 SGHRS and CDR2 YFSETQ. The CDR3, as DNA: TGCGCCAGCAGCTCAGACAGGGGCCAAGAAAAACTGTTTTTT. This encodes CASSSDRGQEKLFF.

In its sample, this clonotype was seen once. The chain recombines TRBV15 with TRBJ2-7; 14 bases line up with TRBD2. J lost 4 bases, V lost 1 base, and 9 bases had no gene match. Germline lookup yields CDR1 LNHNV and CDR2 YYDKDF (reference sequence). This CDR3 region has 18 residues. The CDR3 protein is CATSRATGLAGDVYEQYF. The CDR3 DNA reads TGTGCCACCAGCAGAGCTACGGGACTAGCGGGGGATGTGTACGAGCAGTACTTC.

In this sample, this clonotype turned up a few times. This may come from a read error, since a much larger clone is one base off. The CDR3 region is CSARGASGEYVQFF. The CDR3 DNA is TGCAGTGCTAGAGGCGCTAGCGGGGAATATGTGCAGTTCTTC. V gene TRBV20-1 combines with J gene TRBJ2-1; TRBD2 agrees at 9 bases. Germline V gene lookup returns CDR1 DFQATT and CDR2 SNEGSKA (reference sequence). With V trimmed by 1 base and J by 12 bases, 10 bases remained unmatched. The CDR3 runs to 14 residues.

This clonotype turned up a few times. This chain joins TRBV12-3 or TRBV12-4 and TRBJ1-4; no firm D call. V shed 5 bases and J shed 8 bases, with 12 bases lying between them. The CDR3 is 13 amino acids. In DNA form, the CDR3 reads TGTGCCAGCAGTCTCCGTTATGCGGAAAAACTGTTTTTT. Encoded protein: CASSLRYAEKLFF.

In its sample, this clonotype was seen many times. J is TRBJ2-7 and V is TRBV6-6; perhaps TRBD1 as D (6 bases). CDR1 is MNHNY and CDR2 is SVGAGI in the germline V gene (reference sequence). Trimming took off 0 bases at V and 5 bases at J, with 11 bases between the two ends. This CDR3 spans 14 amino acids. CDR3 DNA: TGTGCCAGCAGTTACTCTTCAGGGGTCGACGAGCAGTACTTC. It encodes CASSYSSGVDEQYF.

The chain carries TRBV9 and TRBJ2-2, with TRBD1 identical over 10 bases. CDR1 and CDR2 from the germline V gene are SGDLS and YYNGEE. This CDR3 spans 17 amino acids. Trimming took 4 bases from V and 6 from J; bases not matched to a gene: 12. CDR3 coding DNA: TGTGCCAGCAGCCCCACAAGGGGGGGGACAGGGGCCGGGGAGCTGTTTTTT. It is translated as CASSPTRGGTGAGELFF.

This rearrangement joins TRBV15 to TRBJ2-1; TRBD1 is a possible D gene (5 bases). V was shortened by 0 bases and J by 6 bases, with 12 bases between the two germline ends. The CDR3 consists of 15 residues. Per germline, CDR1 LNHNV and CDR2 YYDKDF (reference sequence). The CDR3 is CATSRDVARANEQFF. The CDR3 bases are TGTGCCACCAGCAGAGATGTGGCCAGGGCCAATGAGCAGTTCTTC.

This CDR3 is CASSQLDRFYNEQFF. CDR3 DNA: TGTGCCAGCAGCCAGCTCGACAGGTTCTACAATGAGCAGTTCTTC. The chain carries TRBV7-9 and TRBJ2-1; D may be TRBD1 (6 bases). This CDR3 comprises 15 residues. V dropped 5 bases and J dropped 3 bases, with 14 bases sitting between them. Germline V gives CDR1 SEHNR, CDR2 FQNEAQ (reference sequence).

The CDR3 spells CASSESNSDSPLHF. As DNA, the CDR3 is TGCGCCAGCAGTGAGTCTAACAGTGATTCACCCCTCCACTTT. The rearrangement uses TRBV10-2 and TRBJ1-6, with D unresolved. Germline assignment: CDR1 WSHSY and CDR2 SAAADI. The V end was cut by 0 bases, the J end by 8 bases, with 8 bases between. This CDR3 spans 14 amino acids.

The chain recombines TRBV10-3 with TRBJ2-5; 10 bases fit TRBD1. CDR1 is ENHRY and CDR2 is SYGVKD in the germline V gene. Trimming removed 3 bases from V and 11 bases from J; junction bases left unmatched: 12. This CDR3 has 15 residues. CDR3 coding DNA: TGTGCCATCAGTGAAAGGGACAGGGGAATCAATGAGCAGTACTTC. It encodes CAISERDRGINEQYF.

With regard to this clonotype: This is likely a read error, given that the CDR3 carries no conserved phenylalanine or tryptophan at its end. The CDR3 region has the DNA TGTGCCAGCAGCCTGACGAGGGTCTCCTACGAGCAGTACCTC. Protein product: CASSLTRVSYEQYL. The rearrangement joins TRBV7-9 to TRBJ2-7, with D possibly matching TRBD2 (5 bases). This CDR3 is built from 14 residues. V gave up 5 bases and J gave up 0 bases, with 11 bases separating them. Germline V gene lookup returns CDR1 SEHNR and CDR2 FQNEAQ (reference sequence).

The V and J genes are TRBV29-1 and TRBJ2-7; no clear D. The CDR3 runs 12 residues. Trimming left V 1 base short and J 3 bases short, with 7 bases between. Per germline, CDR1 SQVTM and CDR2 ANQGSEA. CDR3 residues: CSVEVRFYEQYF. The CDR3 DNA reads TGCAGCGTTGAAGTCCGGTTCTACGAGCAGTACTTC.

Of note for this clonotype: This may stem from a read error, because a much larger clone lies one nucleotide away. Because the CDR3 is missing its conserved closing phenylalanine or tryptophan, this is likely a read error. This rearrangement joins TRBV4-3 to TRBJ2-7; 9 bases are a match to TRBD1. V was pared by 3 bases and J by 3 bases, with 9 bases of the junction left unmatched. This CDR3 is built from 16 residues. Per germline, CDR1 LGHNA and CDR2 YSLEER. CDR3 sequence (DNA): TGCGCCAGCAGCCAGGATTCCGGGACAGGGTACTACGAGCAGTACCTC. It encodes CASSQDSGTGYYEQYL.

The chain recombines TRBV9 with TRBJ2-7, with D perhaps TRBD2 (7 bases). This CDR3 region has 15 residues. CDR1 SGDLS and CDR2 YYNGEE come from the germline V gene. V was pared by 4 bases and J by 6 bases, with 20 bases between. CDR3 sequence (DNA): TGTGCCAGCAGCCCCCAGGGAGGGGGGATGGGCGAGCAGTACTTC. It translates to CASSPQGGGMGEQYF.

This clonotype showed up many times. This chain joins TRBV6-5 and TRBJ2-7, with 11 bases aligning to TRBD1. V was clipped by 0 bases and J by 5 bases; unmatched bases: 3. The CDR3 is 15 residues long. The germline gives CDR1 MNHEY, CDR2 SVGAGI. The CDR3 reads CASSYSGTGGNEQYF. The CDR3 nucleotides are TGTGCCAGCAGTTACTCCGGGACAGGGGGTAACGAGCAGTACTTC.

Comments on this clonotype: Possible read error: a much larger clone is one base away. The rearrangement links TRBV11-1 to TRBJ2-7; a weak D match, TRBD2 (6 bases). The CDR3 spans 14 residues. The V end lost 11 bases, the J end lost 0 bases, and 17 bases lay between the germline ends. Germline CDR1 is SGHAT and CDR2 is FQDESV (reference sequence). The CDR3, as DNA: TGTGCCGGCACCCCTCCCGGGAGCTCCTACGAGCAGTACTTC. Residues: CAGTPPGSSYEQYF.

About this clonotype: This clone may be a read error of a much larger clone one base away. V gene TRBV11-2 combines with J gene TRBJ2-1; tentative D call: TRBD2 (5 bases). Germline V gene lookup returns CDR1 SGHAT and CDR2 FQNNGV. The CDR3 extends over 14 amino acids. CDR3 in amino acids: CAGSLALVDNEQFF. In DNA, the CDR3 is TGTGCCGGCAGCTTAGCACTAGTTGATAATGAGCAGTTCTTC. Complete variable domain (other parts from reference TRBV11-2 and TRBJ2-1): EAGVAQSPRYKIIEKRQSVAFWCNPISGHATLYWYQQILGQGPKLLIQFQNNGVVDDSQLPKDRFSAERLKGVDSTLKIQPAKLEDSAVYLCAGSLALVDNEQFFGPGTRLTVL.

The CDR3 loop is CASSQTPGQKAFF. The CDR3 DNA sequence: TGTGCCAGCAGCCAGACCCCGGGACAGAAAGCTTTCTTT. V and J are TRBV7-8 and TRBJ1-1; 7 nucleotides match TRBD1. The V gene end was trimmed by 5 bases and the J gene end by 9 bases; junction bases not matched to a gene: 9. Germline V gene sequence: CDR1 SGHVS, CDR2 FQNEAQ. CDR3 length equals 13 residues.

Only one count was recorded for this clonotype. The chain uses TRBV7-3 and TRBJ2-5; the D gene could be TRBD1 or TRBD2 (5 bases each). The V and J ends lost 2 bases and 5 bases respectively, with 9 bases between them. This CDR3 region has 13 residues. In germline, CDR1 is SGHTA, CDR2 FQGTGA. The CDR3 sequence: CASSLGTGETQYF. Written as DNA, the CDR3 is TGTGCCAGCAGCTTAGGGACGGGGGAGACCCAGTACTTC.

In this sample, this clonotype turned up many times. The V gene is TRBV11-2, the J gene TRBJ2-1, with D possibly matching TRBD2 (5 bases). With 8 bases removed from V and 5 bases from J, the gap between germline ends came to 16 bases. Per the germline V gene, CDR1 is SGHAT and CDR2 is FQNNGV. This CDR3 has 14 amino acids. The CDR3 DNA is TGTGCCAGCTTGGACTTCCTAACGGACAATGAGCAGTTCTTC. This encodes CASLDFLTDNEQFF.

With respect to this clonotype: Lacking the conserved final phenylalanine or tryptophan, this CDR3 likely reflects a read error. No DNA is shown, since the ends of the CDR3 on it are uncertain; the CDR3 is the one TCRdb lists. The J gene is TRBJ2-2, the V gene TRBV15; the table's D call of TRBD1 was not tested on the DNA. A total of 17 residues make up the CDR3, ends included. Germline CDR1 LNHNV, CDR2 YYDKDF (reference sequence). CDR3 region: CATSRLDRGAKHRGAVV.

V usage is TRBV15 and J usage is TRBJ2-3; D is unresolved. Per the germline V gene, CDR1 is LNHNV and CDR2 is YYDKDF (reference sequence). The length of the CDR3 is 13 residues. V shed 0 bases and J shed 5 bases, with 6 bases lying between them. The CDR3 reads CATSREKGDTQYF. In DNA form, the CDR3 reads TGTGCCACCAGCAGAGAAAAGGGAGATACGCAGTATTTT.